This T cell receptor (beta chain) appears in the sequencing data of a study of kidney transplant recipient with SARS-CoV-2 infection. This clonotype was recorded at least ten times. V trimming: 2 bases; J trimming: 6 bases; junction bases outside the gene matches: 6. The CDR3 has 15 amino acids. MiXCR, applied by TCRdb to the reads, yields one record per CDR3 protein. The sample includes fewer than 250,000 distinct CDR3 sequences, about 28% of them seen just once. The sequence was obtained from a male patient between 25 and 39 years old who had COVID-19 and was a kidney transplant recipient. Some T cells could come from the graft donor. This chain joins TRBV12-3 or TRBV12-4 and TRBJ2-2, with 7 nucleotides matching TRBD1. The starting material was a blood sample, obtained at baseline and on roughly day 120 from a kidney transplant recipient. CDR3 loop: CASSLPTGRPGELFF. CDR3 nucleotide sequence: TGTGCCAGCAGTTTACCGACAGGGCGCCCCGGGGAGCTGTTTTTT.